These 12 T cell receptor beta chains came from one sample sequenced in a study of blood T cells in healthy people across ages. Combining a sample-barcoded 5' primer with a J-beta primer mix, a second PCR ran for roughly 7 to 11 cycles. TCRdb re-called the 5' RACE reads with MiXCR, one entry per CDR3 protein. The table includes about 1,800,000 distinct CDR3 sequences, under 30% detected once. Material for sequencing was blood. These receptors were collected from a woman younger than 45 in good health.

This clonotype has a handful of counts. The rearrangement joins TRBV5-5 to TRBJ2-3; D is perhaps TRBD2 (6 bases). V lost 0 bases to trimming and J lost 5 bases, with 13 bases between them. The CDR3 loop spans 15 amino acids. Germline CDR1 reads SGHKS; CDR2 reads YYEKEE (reference sequence). For the CDR3, the DNA is TGTGCCAGCAGCTTGGTGTTGCGGGGAGGAGATACGCAGTATTTT. It specifies CASSLVLRGGDTQYF.

This clonotype was seen ten or more times. The chain employs TRBV28 and TRBJ2-7, with D possibly being TRBD1 (5 bases). The V gene lost 8 bases and the J gene lost 6 bases, with 14 bases spanning the gap. This CDR3 spans 12 amino acids. Germline-derived CDR1 and CDR2 are MDHEN and SYDVKM. CDR3: CASQGWVGEQYF. Here the CDR3 DNA reads TGTGCCAGCCAGGGATGGGTTGGCGAGCAGTACTTC.

This clonotype was seen a few times. Germline is not matched at one junction end, which may reflect a read error. This chain joins TRBV12-5 and TRBJ2-7; D is unresolved. Germline lookup yields CDR1 LGHNT and CDR2 FRNRAP. This CDR3 has 12 amino acids. CDR3 coding DNA: TGTGCTAGTGGTTTGGAGTCCTCCGAGCAGTACTTC. Translated, it gives CASGLESSEQYF.

The chain employs TRBV20-1 and TRBJ2-1; D may be TRBD1 (6 bases). Trimming pared 6 bases from V and 9 bases from J, leaving 27 bases between. The CDR3 runs to 16 residues. Germline V gene lookup returns CDR1 DFQATT and CDR2 SNEGSKA (reference sequence). The CDR3 sequence: CSAPATGATDNGEQFF. DNA for the CDR3: TGCAGTGCACCAGCGACAGGCGCAACCGATAACGGTGAGCAGTTCTTC.

This clonotype was counted only a few times. This sequence joins TRBV20-1 and TRBJ2-5; D is possibly TRBD1 or TRBD2 (5 bases each). V gave up 3 bases and J gave up 2 bases, with 16 bases separating them. This CDR3 contains 15 residues. Germline V gene lookup returns CDR1 DFQATT and CDR2 SNEGSKA (reference sequence). CDR3 region: CSARGREGSQETQYF. The DNA for the CDR3 is TGCAGTGCTAGGGGGCGCGAGGGCAGTCAAGAGACCCAGTACTTC.

The CDR3 nucleotides read TGTGCCACCGTCTCCCGACATAGGTTGAACACTGAAGCTTTCTTT. It translates to CATVSRHRLNTEAFF. V is TRBV24-1 and J is TRBJ1-1; D unclear. V was cut by 9 bases and J by 0 bases, with 16 bases left in between. Germline values: CDR1 KGHDR, CDR2 SFDVKD. The CDR3 covers 15 residues.

This clonotype was observed a handful of times. The chain has TRBV5-1 and TRBJ2-3; 9 bases map to TRBD2. The germline V gene encodes CDR1 SGHRS and CDR2 YFSETQ. This CDR3 is 17 amino acids long. V dropped 4 bases and J dropped 2; count of bases not matched to a gene: 11. In nucleotides, the CDR3 is TGCGCCAGCAGCCCGCATCGGGGCGGGGGGGACACAGATACGCAGTATTTT. It codes for CASSPHRGGGDTDTQYF. Together with reference TRBV5-1 and TRBJ2-3, the CDR3 gives the full variable domain: KAGVTQTPRYLIKTRGQQVTLSCSPISGHRSVSWYQQTPGQGLQFLFEYFSETQRNKGNFPGRFSGRQFSNSRSEMNVSTLELGDSALYLCASSPHRGGGDTDTQYFGPGTRLTVL.

This clonotype has just a few counts. V and J are TRBV25-1 and TRBJ2-3; 8 nucleotides agree with TRBD2. Germline V gives CDR1 MGHDK, CDR2 SYGVNS. The CDR3 has 14 amino acids. The V segment lost 5 bases and the J segment 4 bases; nucleotides outside the gene matches: 5. This CDR3 is CASSSPGGADTQYF. The CDR3 DNA reads as TGTGCCAGCAGTAGTCCCGGGGGGGCAGATACGCAGTATTTT.

This clonotype was recorded at least ten times. CDR3 nucleotide sequence: TGTGCCAGCAGCTTCGGAACAGGGGGCCACGAGCAGTACTTC. It translates to CASSFGTGGHEQYF. The chain is built from TRBV12-3 or TRBV12-4 and TRBJ2-7; 9 positions agree with TRBD1. The CDR3 is 14 amino acids. With 6 bases clipped from V and 5 bases from J, the junction kept 8 bases outside the gene matches.

Notes on this clonotype: The missing conserved phenylalanine or tryptophan at the end of this CDR3 makes a read error likely. This chain connects TRBV7-2 to TRBJ1-5, with D possibly matching TRBD1 (5 bases). The CDR3 is 15 amino acids. V lost 3 bases to trimming and J lost 5 bases, with 14 bases between them. CDR1 and CDR2 (germline): SGHTA, FQGNSA. DNA of the CDR3: TGTGCCAGCAGCTTCGCCCCAAGGGGCGATCAGCCCCAGCATTCT. Translation: CASSFAPRGDQPQHS.

A remark on this clonotype: A clone one base away is much larger, so this may be a read error. The genes are TRBV10-3 and TRBJ2-5; possibly TRBD2 for D (5 bases). Germline CDR1 reads ENHRY; CDR2 reads SYGVKD. The CDR3 contains 15 residues. CDR3 coding DNA: TGTGTCATCAGTGACCAAGGCGGGCTACAAGAGACCCAGTACTTC. Its protein is CVISDQGGLQETQYF.

This clonotype was seen repeatedly, ten times or more. The chain recombines TRBV7-2 with TRBJ2-5, with D uncertain. Germline V gene lookup returns CDR1 SGHTA and CDR2 FQGNSA. Trimming removed 5 bases from V and 5 bases from J, with 9 bases in between. The CDR3 extends over 12 amino acids. CDR3 coding DNA: TGTGCCAGCAGCGATCAGAGGGAGACCCAGTACTTC. Its translation is CASSDQRETQYF.